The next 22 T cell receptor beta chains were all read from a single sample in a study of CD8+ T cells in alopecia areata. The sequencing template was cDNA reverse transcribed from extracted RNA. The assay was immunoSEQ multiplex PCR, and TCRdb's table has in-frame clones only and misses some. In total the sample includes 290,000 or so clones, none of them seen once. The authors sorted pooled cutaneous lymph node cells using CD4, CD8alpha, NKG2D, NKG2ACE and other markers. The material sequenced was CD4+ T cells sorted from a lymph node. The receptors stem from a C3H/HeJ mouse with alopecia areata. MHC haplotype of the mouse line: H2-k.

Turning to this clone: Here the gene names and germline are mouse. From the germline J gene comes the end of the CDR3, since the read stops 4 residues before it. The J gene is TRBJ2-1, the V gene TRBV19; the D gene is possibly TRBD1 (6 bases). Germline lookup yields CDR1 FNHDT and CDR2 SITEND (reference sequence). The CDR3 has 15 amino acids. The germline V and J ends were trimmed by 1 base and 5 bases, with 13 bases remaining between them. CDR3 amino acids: CASSIWQGLDAEQFF. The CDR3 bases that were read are TGTGCCAGCAGTATATGGCAGGGGCTGGATGCT.

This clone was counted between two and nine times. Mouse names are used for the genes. CDR3 DNA (partial): TGTGCCAGCAGTGATGGAGGCTGGGTTAGTCAAAAC. It translates to CASSDGGWVSQN. The entire CDR3 reads CASSDGGWVSQNTLYF. The chain combines TRBV13-1 with TRBJ2-4; tentatively, D is TRBD2 (5 bases). The read is 4 residues too short to cover the CDR3 end, so that end is filled in from the germline J gene. This CDR3 contains 16 residues. Germline V gives CDR1 NSHNY, CDR2 SYGAGN. V lost 0 bases and J 0 bases, leaving 11 bases between the germline ends.

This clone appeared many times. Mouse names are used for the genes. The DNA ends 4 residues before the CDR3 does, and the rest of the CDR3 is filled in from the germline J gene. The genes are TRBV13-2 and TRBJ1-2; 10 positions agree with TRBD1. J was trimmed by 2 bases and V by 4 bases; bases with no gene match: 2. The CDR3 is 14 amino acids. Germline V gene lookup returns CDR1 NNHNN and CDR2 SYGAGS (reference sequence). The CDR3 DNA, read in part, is TGTGCCAGCGGTAGGACAGGGGGTAACTCC. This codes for CASGRTGGNS. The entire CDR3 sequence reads CASGRTGGNSDYTF.

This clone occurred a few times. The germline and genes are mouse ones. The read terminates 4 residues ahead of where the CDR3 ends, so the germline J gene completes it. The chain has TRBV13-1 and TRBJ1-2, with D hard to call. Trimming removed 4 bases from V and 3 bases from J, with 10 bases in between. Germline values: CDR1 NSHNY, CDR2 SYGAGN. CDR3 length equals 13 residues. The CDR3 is CASSSQEDSDYTF. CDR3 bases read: TGTGCCAGCAGTAGTCAGGAGGACTCC.

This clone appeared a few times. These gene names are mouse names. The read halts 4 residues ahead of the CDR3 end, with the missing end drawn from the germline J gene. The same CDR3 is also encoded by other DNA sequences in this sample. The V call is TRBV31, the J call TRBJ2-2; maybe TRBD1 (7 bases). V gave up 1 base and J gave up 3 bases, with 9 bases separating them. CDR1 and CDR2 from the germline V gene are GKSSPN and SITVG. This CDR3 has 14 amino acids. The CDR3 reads CAWSPRGDTGQLYF. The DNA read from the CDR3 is TGTGCCTGGAGTCCCAGGGGGGACACCGGG.

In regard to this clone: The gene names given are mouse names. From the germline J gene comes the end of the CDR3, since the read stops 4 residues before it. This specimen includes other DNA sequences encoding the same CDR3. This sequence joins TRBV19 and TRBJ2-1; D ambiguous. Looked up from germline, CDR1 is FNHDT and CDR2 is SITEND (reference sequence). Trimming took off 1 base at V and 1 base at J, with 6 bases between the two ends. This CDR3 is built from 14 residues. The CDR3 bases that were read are TGTGCCAGCAGTATACGACAAAACTATGCT. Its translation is CASSIRQNYA. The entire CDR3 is CASSIRQNYAEQFF. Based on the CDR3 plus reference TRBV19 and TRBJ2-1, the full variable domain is GGIITQTPKFLIGQEGQKLTLKCQQNFNHDTMYWYRQDSGKGLRLIYYSITENDLQKGDLSEGYDASREKKSSFSLTVTSAQKNEMAVFLCASSIRQNYAEQFFGPGTRLTVL.

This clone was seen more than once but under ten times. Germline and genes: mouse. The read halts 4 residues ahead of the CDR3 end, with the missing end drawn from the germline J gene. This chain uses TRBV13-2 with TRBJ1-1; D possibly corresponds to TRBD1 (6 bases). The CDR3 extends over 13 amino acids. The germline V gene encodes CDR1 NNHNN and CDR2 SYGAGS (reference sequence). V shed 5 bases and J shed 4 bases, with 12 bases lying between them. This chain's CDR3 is CASGARGFTEVFF. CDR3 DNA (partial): TGTGCCAGCGGAGCCAGGGGTTTCACA.

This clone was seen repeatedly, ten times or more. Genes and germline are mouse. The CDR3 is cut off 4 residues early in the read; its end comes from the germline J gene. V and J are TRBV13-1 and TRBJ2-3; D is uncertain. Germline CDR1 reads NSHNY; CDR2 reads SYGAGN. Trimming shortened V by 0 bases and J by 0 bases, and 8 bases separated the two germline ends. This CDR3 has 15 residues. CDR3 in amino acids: CASSDGSTSAETLYF. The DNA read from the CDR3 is TGTGCCAGCAGTGATGGAAGTACTAGTGCAGAA.

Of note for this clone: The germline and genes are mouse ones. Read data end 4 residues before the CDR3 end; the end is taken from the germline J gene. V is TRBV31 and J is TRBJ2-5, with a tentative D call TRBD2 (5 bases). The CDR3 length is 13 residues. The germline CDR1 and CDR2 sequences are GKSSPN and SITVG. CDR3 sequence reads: CAWSHGVLDTQYF. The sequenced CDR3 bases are TGTGCCTGGAGTCATGGGGTTCTGGAC.

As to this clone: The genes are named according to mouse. The sequenced CDR3 bases are TGTGCCTGGAGTCTGTGGGGGGTGGACACCGGG. Its protein product is CAWSLWGVDTG. The full CDR3 reads CAWSLWGVDTGQLYF. The chain is built from TRBV31 and TRBJ2-2; 7 bases map to TRBD2. The read ends 4 residues before the CDR3 terminus; that terminus is restored from the germline J gene. The trim removed 0 bases at V and 3 bases at J, leaving 4 bases unmatched. Germline V gives CDR1 GKSSPN, CDR2 SITVG. This CDR3 has 15 amino acids.

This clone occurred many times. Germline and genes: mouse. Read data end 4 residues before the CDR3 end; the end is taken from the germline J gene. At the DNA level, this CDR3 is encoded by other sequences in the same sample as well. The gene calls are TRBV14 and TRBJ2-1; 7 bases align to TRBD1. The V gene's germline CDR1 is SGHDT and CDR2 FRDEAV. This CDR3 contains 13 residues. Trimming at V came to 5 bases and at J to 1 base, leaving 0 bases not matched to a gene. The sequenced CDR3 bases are TGTGCCAGCAGACAGGGGAACTATGCT. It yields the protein CASRQGNYA. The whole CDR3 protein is CASRQGNYAEQFF. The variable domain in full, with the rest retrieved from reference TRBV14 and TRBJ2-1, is EAGVTQSPRYAVLQEGQAVSFWCDPISGHDTLYWYQQPRDQGPQLLVYFRDEAVIDNSQLPSDRFSAVRPKGTNSTLKIQSAKQGDTATYLCASRQGNYAEQFFGPGTRLTVL.

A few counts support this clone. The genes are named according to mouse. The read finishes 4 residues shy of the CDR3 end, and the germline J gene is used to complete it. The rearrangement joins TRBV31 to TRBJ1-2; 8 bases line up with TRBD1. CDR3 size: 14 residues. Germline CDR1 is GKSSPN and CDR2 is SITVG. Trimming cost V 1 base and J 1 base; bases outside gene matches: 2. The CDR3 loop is CAWSPRGRNSDYTF. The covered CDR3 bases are TGTGCCTGGAGTCCCAGGGGGCGAAACTCC.

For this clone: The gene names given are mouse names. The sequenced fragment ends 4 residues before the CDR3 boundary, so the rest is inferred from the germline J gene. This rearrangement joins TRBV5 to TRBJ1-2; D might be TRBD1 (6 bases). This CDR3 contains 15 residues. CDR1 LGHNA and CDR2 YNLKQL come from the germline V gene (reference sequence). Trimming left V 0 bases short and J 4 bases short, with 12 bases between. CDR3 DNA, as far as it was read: TGTGCCAGCAGCCAAGAGACGGGGGGCGCCTCC. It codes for CASSQETGGAS. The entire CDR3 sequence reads CASSQETGGASDYTF.

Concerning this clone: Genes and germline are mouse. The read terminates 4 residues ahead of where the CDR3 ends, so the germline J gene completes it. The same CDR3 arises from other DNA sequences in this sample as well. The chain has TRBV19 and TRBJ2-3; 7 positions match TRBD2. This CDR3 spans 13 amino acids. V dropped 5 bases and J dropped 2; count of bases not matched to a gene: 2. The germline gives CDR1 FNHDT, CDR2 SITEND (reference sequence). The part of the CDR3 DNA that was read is TGTGCCAGCAGAACTGGGGCTGCAGAA. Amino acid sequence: CASRTGAAE. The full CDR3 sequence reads CASRTGAAETLYF.

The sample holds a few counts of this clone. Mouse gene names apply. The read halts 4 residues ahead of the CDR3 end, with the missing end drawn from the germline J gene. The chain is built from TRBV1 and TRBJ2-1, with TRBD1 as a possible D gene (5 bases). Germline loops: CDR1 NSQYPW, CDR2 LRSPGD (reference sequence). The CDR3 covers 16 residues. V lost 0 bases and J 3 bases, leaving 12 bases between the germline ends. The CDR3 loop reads CTCSAERTWIYAEQFF. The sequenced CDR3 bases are TGCACCTGCAGTGCAGAAAGGACATGGATCTATGCT.

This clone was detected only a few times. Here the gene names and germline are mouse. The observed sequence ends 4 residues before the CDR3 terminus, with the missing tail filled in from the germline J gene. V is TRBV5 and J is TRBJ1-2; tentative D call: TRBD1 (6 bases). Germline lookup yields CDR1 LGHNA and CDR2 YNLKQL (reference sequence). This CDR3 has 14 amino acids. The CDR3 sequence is CASSQDRGADDYTF. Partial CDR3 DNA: TGTGCCAGCAGCCAAGACCGGGGGGCAGAC.

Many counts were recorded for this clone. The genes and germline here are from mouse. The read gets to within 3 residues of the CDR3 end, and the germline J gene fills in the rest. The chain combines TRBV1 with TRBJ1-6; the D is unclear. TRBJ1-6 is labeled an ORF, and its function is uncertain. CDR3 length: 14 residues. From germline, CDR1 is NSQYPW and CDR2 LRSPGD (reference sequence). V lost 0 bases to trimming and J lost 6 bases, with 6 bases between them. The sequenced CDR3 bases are TGCACCTGCAGTGCAGATATTGGTAATTCGCCC. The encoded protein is CTCSADIGNSP. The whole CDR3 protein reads CTCSADIGNSPLYF.

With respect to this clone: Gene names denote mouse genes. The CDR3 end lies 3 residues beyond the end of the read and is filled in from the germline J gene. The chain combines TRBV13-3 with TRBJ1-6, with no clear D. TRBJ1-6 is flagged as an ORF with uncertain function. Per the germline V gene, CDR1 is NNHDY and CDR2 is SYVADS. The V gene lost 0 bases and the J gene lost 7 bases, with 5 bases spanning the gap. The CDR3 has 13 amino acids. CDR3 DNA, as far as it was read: TGTGCCAGCAGTGATGTACAGAATTCGCCC. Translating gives CASSDVQNSP. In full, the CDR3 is CASSDVQNSPLYF.

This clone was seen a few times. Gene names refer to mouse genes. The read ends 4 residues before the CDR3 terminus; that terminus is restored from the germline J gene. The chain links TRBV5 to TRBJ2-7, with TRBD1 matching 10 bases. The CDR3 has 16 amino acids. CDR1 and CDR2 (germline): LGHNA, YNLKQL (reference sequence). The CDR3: CASSQESGDRGDEQYF. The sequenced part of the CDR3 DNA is TGTGCCAGCAGCCAAGAGTCGGGGGACAGGGGAGAT.

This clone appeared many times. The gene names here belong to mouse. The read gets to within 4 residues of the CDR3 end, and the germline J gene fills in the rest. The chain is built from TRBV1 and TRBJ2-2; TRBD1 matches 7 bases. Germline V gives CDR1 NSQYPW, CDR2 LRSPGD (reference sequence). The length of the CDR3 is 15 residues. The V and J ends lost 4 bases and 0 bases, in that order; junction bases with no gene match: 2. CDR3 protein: CTCSGGQPNTGQLYF. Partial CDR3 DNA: TGCACCTGCAGTGGGGGACAGCCAAACACCGGG.

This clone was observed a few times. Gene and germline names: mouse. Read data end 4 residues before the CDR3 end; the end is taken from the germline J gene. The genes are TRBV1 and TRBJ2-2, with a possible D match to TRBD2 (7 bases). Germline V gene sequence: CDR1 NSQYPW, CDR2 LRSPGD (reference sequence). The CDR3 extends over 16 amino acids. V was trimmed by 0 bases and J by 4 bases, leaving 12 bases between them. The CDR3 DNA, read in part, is TGCACCTGCAGTGCAGATCGCGGGGGGCGCACCGGG. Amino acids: CTCSADRGGRTG. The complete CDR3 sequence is CTCSADRGGRTGQLYF.

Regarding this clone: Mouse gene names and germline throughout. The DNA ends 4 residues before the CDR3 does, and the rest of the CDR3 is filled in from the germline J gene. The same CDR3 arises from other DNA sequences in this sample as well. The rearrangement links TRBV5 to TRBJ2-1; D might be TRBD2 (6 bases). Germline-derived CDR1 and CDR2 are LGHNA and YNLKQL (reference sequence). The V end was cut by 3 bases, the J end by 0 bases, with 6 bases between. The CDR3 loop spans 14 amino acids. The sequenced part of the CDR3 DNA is TGTGCCAGCAGCCAGGGGGGTAACTATGCT. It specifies CASSQGGNYA. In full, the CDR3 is CASSQGGNYAEQFF.